This entry lists 4 T cell receptor beta chains sequenced from one sample in a study of radiotherapy plus CTLA-4 blockade in lung cancer. Sequenced by immunoSEQ multiplex PCR; TCRdb stores in-frame clones only, minus some. The sample includes under 15,000 clones, around 84% seen only once; the top ten take 25% to 30%. The source was peripheral blood, collected from a patient treated with radiotherapy plus ipilimumab. The source of these receptors is a human donor with non-small cell lung cancer that progressed on radiotherapy plus ipilimumab.

V gene TRBV2 combines with J gene TRBJ2-7, with D tentatively TRBD2 (6 bases). The CDR3 is made up of 15 amino acids. Trimming stripped 7 bases from V and 3 bases from J, with 19 bases between. CDR1 is SNHLY and CDR2 is FYNNEI in the germline V gene. This CDR3 reads CASTQSGTGNYEQYF. CDR3 nucleotides: TGTGCCAGCACCCAATCCGGGACTGGGAACTACGAGCAGTACTTC.

This chain uses TRBV6-6 with TRBJ1-6; 7 nucleotides match TRBD1. With V trimmed by 3 bases and J by 2 bases, 4 bases remained unmatched. The V gene's germline CDR1 is MNHNY and CDR2 SVGAGI (reference sequence). This CDR3 comprises 16 residues. CDR3 protein: CASSYSQGAYNSPLHF. The CDR3 region has the DNA TGTGCCAGCAGTTATAGCCAGGGGGCCTATAATTCACCCCTCCACTTT.

The chain recombines TRBV11-2 with TRBJ1-4; TRBD1 might be the D (6 bases). The CDR3 runs 19 residues. The germline V gene encodes CDR1 SGHAT and CDR2 FQNNGV. The V end was cut by 5 bases, the J end by 1 base, with 23 bases between. CDR3 nucleotide sequence: TGTGCCAGCAGCCATTCATCCGGGACATCAGACTTAACTAATGAAAAACTGTTTTTT. Encoded protein: CASSHSSGTSDLTNEKLFF.

The count of this clone is one. The chain combines TRBV18 with TRBJ1-2, with TRBD1 as a possible D gene (5 bases). This CDR3 comprises 15 residues. Trimming removed 2 bases at V and 7 bases at J, with 17 bases between. The germline V gene encodes CDR1 KGHSH and CDR2 LQKENI. CDR3 region: CASSPSLGRVAGYTF. The CDR3 DNA reads as TGTGCCAGCTCACCATCGTTGGGCAGGGTCGCTGGCTACACCTTC.